A single sample is the source of the 6 T cell receptor beta chains below, sequenced in a study of patients and donors after allogeneic stem cell transplantation (dated by TCRdb to the early 2020s). Library method: RT-PCR. For sequencing, a NextSeq 550 was employed. TCRdb trimmed public reads at Q25 via fastp, called clones via MiXCR and kept in-frame beta chains. One record per CDR3 amino acid sequence lists the most common genes and DNA. This sample holds 8,300 or so distinct CDR3 sequences; 3% to 4.5% were observed only once. The ten top clones hold 15% to 20% of the sample. Sequencing was carried out using blood, either unsorted or a sorted T cell fraction (not recorded which). The receptors originated from a human donor who was either an allogeneic HSCT recipient or a stem cell or donor lymphocyte infusion donor (not recorded which). It is not recorded whose cells these are; they may come from a transplant donor.

This clonotype qualifies as medium-sized. The V gene is TRBV6-5, the J gene TRBJ1-1; 8 bases fit TRBD1. V trimming: 2 bases; J trimming: 4 bases; junction bases outside the gene matches: 6. CDR1 MNHEY and CDR2 SVGAGI come from the germline V gene. This CDR3 region has 15 residues. This CDR3 is CASSYAGQGGTEAFF. The CDR3, as DNA: TGTGCCAGCAGTTACGCCGGACAGGGCGGCACTGAAGCTTTCTTT.

This clonotype occurred many times. The V call is TRBV18, the J call TRBJ2-5; D is undetermined. The CDR3 runs 12 residues. Germline CDR1 reads KGHSH; CDR2 reads LQKENI. Trimming removed 1 base at V and 5 bases at J, with 5 bases between. CDR3 protein: CASSPRSETQYF. CDR3 bases: TGTGCCAGCTCACCACGGTCGGAGACCCAGTACTTC. Combining the CDR3 with reference TRBV18 and TRBJ2-5 gives the whole variable domain NAGVMQNPRHLVRRRGQEARLRCSPMKGHSHVYWYRQLPEEGLKFMVYLQKENIIDESGMPKERFSAEFPKEGPSILRIQQVVRGDSAAYFCASSPRSETQYFGPGTRLLVL.

This clonotype was seen many times. The gene calls are TRBV12-3 or TRBV12-4 and TRBJ2-7, with D unclear. This CDR3 is built from 12 residues. Trimming shortened V by 5 bases and J by 3 bases, and 8 bases separated the two germline ends. CDR3 DNA: TGTGCCAGCAGTCCCGGCCGCTACGAGCAGTACTTC. This sequence encodes CASSPGRYEQYF.

This clonotype has just one count. The gene calls are TRBV7-9 and TRBJ1-2, with a possible D match to TRBD1 (5 bases). V was pared by 5 bases and J by 1 base, with 8 bases between. This CDR3 is built from 13 residues. Germline V gene sequence: CDR1 SEHNR, CDR2 FQNEAQ (reference sequence). CDR3 residues: CASSRGLNYGYTF. The CDR3 DNA is TGTGCCAGCAGCAGGGGCCTTAACTATGGCTACACCTTC.

This clonotype was seen repeatedly, ten times or more. The rearrangement uses TRBV5-1 and TRBJ2-7; a weak D match, TRBD1 (6 bases). CDR1 is SGHRS, CDR2 YFSETQ, per germline. The CDR3 loop spans 12 amino acids. V lost 4 bases and J lost 3, with 8 bases in between. As DNA, the CDR3 is TGCGCCAGCAGCATGACAGGCTACGAGCAGTACTTC. Its protein product is CASSMTGYEQYF. The full variable domain, completed using reference TRBV5-1 and TRBJ2-7, is KAGVTQTPRYLIKTRGQQVTLSCSPISGHRSVSWYQQTPGQGLQFLFEYFSETQRNKGNFPGRFSGRQFSNSRSEMNVSTLELGDSALYLCASSMTGYEQYFGPGTRLTVT.

Ten or more counts support this clonotype. The chain is built from TRBV10-3 and TRBJ2-1; 7 bases line up with TRBD2. The germline V gene has CDR1 ENHRY and CDR2 SYGVKD. The CDR3 has 15 amino acids. V lost 6 bases and J lost 8; bases outside the gene matches: 13. CDR3 sequence reads: CAIRRLADPPYEQFF. CDR3 sequence (DNA): TGTGCCATCAGGCGACTAGCCGACCCTCCCTATGAGCAGTTCTTC.